Below, one T cell receptor (beta chain) is given with its context. Its antigen is unknown. This CDR3 is built from 16 residues. In germline, CDR1 is SGHNT, CDR2 YYREEE (reference sequence). Trimming pared 4 bases from V and 0 bases from J, leaving 14 bases between. The data stem from a study of early T cells in non-severe SARS-CoV-2 infection. Study background: Chains stayed unpaired after sequencing of bulk RNA from unsorted whole blood.

Unique molecular identifiers were added to individual cDNA molecules. Each CDR3 protein gets one entry after TCRdb re-called the 5' RACE reads with MiXCR. Counted here are 25,000 to 30,000 distinct CDR3 sequences, roughly 4.5% occurring once; the ten biggest clones make up 10%. Study-wide points: Anti-spike CD8 specificities were favored by VDJdb matching, whose results missed private and CD4 specificities.

The TCR was taken from an adult who was a healthcare worker with PCR-confirmed SARS-CoV-2 infection or an uninfected control (not recorded which). The rearrangement joins TRBV5-4 to TRBJ1-3; D is possibly TRBD1 (5 bases). Sequenced sample: whole blood. CDR3 in DNA: TGTGCCAGCAGCCCCGGCGGGGGTTACTCTGGAAACACCATATATTTT. Its translation: CASSPGGGYSGNTIYF.